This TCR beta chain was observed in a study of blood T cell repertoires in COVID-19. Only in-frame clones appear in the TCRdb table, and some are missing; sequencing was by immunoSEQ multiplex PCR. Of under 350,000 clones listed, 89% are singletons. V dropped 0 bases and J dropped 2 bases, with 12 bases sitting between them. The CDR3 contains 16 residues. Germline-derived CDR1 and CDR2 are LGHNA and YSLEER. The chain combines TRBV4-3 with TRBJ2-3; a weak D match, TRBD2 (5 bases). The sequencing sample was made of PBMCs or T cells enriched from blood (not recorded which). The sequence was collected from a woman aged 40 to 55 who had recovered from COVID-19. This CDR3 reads CASSQDRSGYTDTQYF. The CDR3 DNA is TGCGCCAGCAGCCAAGATAGAAGCGGTTACACAGATACGCAGTATTTT.